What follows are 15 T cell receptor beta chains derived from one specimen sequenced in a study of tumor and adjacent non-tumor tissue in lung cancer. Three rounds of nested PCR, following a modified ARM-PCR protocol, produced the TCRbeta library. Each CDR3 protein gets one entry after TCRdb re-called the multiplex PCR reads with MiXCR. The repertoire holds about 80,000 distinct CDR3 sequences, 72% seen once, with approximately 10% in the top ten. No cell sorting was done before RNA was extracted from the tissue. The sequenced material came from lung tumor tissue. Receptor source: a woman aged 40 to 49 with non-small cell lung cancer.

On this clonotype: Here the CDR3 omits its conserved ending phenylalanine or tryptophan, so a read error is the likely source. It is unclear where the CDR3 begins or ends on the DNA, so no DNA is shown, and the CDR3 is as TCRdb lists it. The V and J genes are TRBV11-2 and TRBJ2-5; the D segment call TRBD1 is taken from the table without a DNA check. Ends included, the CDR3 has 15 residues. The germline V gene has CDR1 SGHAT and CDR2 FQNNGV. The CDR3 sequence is CAGSLFAGIQETKYL.

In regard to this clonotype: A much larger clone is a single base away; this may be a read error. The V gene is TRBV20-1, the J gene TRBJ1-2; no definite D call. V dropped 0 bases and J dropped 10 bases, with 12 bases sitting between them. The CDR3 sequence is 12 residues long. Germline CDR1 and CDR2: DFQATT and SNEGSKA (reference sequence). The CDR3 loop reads CSARDLGDDYTF. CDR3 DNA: TGCAGTGCTAGAGACTTAGGAGATGACTACACCTTC.

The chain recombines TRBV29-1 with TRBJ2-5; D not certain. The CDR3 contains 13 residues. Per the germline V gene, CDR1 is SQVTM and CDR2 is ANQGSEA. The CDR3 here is CSVQRPYQETQYF. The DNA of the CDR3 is TGCAGTGTGCAGAGGCCGTACCAAGAGACCCAGTACTTC.

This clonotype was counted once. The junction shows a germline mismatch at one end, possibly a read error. The CDR3 sequence is CASSKTLAILYNEQFF. The DNA for the CDR3 is TGTGCCAGCAGCAAGACACTAGCTATACTGTACAACGAGCAGTTCTTC. The rearrangement links TRBV11-2 to TRBJ2-1; weak D call: TRBD2 (6 bases). Germline CDR1 is SGHAT and CDR2 is FQNNGV. The CDR3 contains 16 residues.

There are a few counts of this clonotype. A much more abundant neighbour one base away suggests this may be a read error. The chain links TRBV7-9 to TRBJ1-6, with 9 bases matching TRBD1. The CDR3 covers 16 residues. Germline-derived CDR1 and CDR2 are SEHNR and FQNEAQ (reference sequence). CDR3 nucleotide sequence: TGTGCCAGCAGCTCGGGACAGGGTTTTTATAATTCACTCCTCCACTTT. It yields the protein CASSSGQGFYNSLLHF.

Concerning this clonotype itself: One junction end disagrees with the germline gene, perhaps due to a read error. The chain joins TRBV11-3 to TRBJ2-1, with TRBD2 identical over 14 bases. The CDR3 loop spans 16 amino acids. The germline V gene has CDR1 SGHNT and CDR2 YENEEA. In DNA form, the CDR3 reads TGTGCCAGCAGTGCAGAGGGGACTAGCGGGGGCAATGAGCGGTTCTTC. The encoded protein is CASSAEGTSGGNERFF.

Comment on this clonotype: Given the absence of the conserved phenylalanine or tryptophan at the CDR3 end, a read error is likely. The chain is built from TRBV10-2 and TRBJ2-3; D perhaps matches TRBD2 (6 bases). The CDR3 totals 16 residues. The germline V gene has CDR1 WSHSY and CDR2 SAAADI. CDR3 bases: TGCGCCAGCAGATTGACGCCTAGCGACCTCACAGATACACAGTATTCT. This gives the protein CASRLTPSDLTDTQYS.

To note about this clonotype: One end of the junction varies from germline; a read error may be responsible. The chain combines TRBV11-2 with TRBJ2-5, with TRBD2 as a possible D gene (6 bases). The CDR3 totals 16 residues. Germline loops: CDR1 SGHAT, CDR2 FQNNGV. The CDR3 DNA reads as TGTGCCAGCAGCTCAGTTGGGTGGAGGGCCCAAGAGACCCAGTATTTC. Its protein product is CASSSVGWRAQETQYF.

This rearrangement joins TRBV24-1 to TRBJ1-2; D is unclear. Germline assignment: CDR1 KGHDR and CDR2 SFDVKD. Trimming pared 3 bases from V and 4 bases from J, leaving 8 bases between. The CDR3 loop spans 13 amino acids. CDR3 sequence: CATSDGNGYGYTF. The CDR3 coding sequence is TGTGCCACCAGTGATGGGAATGGCTATGGCTACACCTTC.

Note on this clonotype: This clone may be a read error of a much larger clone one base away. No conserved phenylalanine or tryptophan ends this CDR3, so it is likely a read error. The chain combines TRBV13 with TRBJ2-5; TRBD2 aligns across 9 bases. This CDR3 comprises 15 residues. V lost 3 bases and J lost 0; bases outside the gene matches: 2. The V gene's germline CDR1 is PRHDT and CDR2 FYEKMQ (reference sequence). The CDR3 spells CASSLLAGNQETQYS. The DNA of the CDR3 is TGTGCCAGCAGCTTGCTAGCGGGGAACCAAGAGACCCAGTACTCC.

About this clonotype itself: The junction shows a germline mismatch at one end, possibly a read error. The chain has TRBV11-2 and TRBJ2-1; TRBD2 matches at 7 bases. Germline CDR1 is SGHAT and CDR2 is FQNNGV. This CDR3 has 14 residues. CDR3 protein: CASSWTSGNNERLF. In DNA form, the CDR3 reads TGTGCCAGCAGCTGGACTAGTGGAAACAATGAGCGGCTCTTC.

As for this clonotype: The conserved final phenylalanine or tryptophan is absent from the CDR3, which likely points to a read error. The CDR3 loop reads CTSSSRIITSGGLREQFL. DNA of the CDR3: TGTACGAGCAGCTCGCGCATCATAACTAGCGGGGGACTAAGGGAGCAGTTCTTA. This chain links TRBV11-2 with TRBJ2-1; 11 bases align to TRBD2. CDR1 and CDR2 (germline): SGHAT, FQNNGV. The CDR3 is 18 amino acids.

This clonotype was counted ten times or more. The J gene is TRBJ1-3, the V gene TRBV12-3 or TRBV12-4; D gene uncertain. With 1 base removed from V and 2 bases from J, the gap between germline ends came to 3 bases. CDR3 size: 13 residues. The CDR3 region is CASSLDPGNTIYF. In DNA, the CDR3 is TGTGCCAGCAGTTTAGACCCTGGAAACACCATATATTTT.

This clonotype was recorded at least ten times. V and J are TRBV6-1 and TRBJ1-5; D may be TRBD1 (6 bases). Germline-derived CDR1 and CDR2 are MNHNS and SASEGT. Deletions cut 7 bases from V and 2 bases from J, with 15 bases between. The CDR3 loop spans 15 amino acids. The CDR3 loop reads CASITQGMGNQPQHF. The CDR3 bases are TGTGCCAGCATTACACAGGGCATGGGCAATCAGCCCCAGCATTTT.

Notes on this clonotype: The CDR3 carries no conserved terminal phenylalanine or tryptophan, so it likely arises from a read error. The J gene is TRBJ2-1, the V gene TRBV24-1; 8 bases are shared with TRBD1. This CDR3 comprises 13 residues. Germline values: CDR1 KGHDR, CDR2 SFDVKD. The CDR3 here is CPTQTGAKNEQFL. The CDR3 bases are TGTCCCACCCAGACAGGGGCGAAGAATGAGCAGTTCCTC.